This record concerns one TCR beta chain sequence. The antigen is not known. Splitting of CD4+ cells produced CD45RA+ naive and CD45RA-negative memory subsets. The data originate from a study of shared clonotypes between healthy human individuals. Study-wide results and caveats: Among several donors, roughly 5% of naive CD4 clonotypes were found in common. All-four-donor shared clonotypes had higher generation probabilities than non-shared clonotypes did.

Unmatched junction bases numbered 10, after V lost 5 bases and J lost 7 bases. CDR3 length: 15 amino acids. Germline loops: CDR1 LNHDA, CDR2 SQIVND (reference sequence). This table comes from immunoSEQ multiplex PCR, and its TCRdb copy is limited to in-frame clones, with some not included. This table holds roughly 500,000 clones, roughly 95% found once. This clonotype was sampled from a woman in her thirties in good health. The chain is built from TRBV19 and TRBJ2-2, with TRBD1 matching 7 bases. The sequenced sample was naive CD4+ T cells sorted from blood. Subset in this sample: CD45RA+ positively selected. The CDR3 is CASSPRQGENGELFF. The CDR3 nucleotides read TGTGCCAGTAGTCCGCGACAGGGTGAGAACGGGGAGCTGTTTTTT.